Detailed here is one T cell receptor (beta chain). Its antigen is as yet unknown. This sample is drawn from a study of cytomegalovirus exposure and HLA in healthy donors. CDR1 is SSHAT, CDR2 FNYEAQ, per germline (reference sequence). V lost 8 bases and J lost 0, with 7 bases in between. This CDR3 has 13 amino acids. Both 60 Vbeta primers and 13 Jbeta primers went into the PCR. TCRdb's table, derived via immunoSEQ multiplex PCR, lists solely in-frame clones and lacks some. The table lists about 130,000 clones, approximately 79% of them singletons. Findings of the study overall: In vitro confirmation showed three CMV-associated chains to be CMV antigen specific.

The receptor was derived from a young man in good health and CMV-seronegative. The source material was PBMCs. The rearrangement joins TRBV7-7 to TRBJ2-2; D gene uncertain. The chain's CDR3 is CASHSPNTGELFF. CDR3 DNA sequence: TGTGCCAGCCACAGCCCGAACACCGGGGAGCTGTTTTTT.